These 5 T cell receptor beta chains share one sample of origin, sequenced in a study of T cell responses to AZD1222 COVID-19 vaccine. Using immunoSEQ multiplex PCR, the repertoire was profiled, and TCRdb retains in-frame clones only, with some absent. Among about 150,000 clones listed, 80% to 90% were seen once. The material sequenced was peripheral blood, taken on day 0 of MenACWY control vaccination. These receptors were taken from an adult in good health.

This chain connects TRBV9 to TRBJ2-1, with 12 bases that match TRBD2. This CDR3 spans 17 amino acids. Per germline, CDR1 SGDLS and CDR2 YYNGEE. With 0 bases clipped from V and 8 bases from J, the junction kept 9 bases outside the gene matches. Here the CDR3 reads CASSVASGGAGWDEQFF. In DNA, the CDR3 is TGTGCCAGCAGCGTAGCTAGCGGGGGGGCCGGTTGGGATGAGCAGTTCTTC.

The chain employs TRBV13 and TRBJ1-1; maybe TRBD1 (5 bases). The CDR3 sequence is 18 residues long. Per germline, CDR1 PRHDT and CDR2 FYEKMQ (reference sequence). Between the trimmed V and J ends, which lost 4 bases and 1 base, there was a span of 22 bases. CDR3 sequence (DNA): TGTGCCAGCAGCTCAGAGGTGACCGGGCGGGACCAGAACACTGAAGCTTTCTTT. It yields the protein CASSSEVTGRDQNTEAFF.

V gene TRBV14 combines with J gene TRBJ2-3; 13 nucleotides agree with TRBD2. The germline V gene has CDR1 SGHDN and CDR2 FVKESK. Trimming removed 4 bases from V and 3 bases from J; junction bases left unmatched: 7. The CDR3 is 17 residues long. The CDR3 reads CASSPMGLAGRTDTQYF. CDR3 coding DNA: TGTGCCAGCAGCCCTATGGGACTAGCGGGGAGGACAGATACGCAGTATTTT.

This chain links TRBV7-8 with TRBJ1-3; no firm D call. This CDR3 contains 14 residues. CDR1 SGHVS and CDR2 FQNEAQ come from the germline V gene. Trimming left V 1 base short and J 8 bases short, with 12 bases between. CDR3: CASSLGALGDTIYF. The CDR3 DNA follows: TGTGCCAGCAGCTTAGGAGCGCTTGGGGACACCATATATTTT.

This chain links TRBV19 with TRBJ2-2, with 8 bases lining up with TRBD1. Per the germline V gene, CDR1 is LNHDA and CDR2 is SQIVND (reference sequence). The V segment lost 3 bases and the J segment 3 bases; nucleotides outside the gene matches: 9. The CDR3 is 17 amino acids. The DNA of the CDR3 is TGTGCCAGTAGTATGTTCAGGGGGCGCTGGGACACCGGGGAGCTGTTTTTT. Translation: CASSMFRGRWDTGELFF. The variable domain in full, completed from reference TRBV19 and TRBJ2-2, reads DGGITQSPKYLFRKEGQNVTLSCEQNLNHDAMYWYRQDPGQGLRLIYYSQIVNDFQKGDIAEGYSVSREKKESFPLTVTSAQKNPTAFYLCASSMFRGRWDTGELFFGEGSRLTVL.